Below are 9 T cell receptor beta chains sequenced from a single sample in a study of T cells expressing NK-cell markers. TCRdb re-analyzed the 5' RACE reads; it lists each CDR3 protein once, without DNA. Here the sample table reports about 400,000 distinct CDR3 sequences. The sample taken for sequencing was blood T cells: a sorted CD56 or NKG2C T cell subset, CD4+ or CD8+ T cells, or bulk PBMC T cells (not recorded which). These receptors originate from a woman aged 45-59 years in good health.

CDR3 protein: CASTTLIGTGSTDTQYF. This sequence joins TRBV5-1 and TRBJ2-3; the TCRdb D gene call, TRBD1, has no DNA to confirm it. The CDR3 covers 17 residues. Germline V gene data show CDR1 as SGHRS and CDR2 as YFSETQ.

V and J are TRBV2 and TRBJ1-5. Germline V gene lookup returns CDR1 SNHLY and CDR2 FYNNEI. The CDR3 consists of 14 residues. CDR3 residues: CASSDNRAHQPQHF.

The chain uses TRBV20-1 and TRBJ2-3; TCRdb returns TRBD2, unconfirmable since there is no DNA. The CDR3 covers 14 residues. The germline V gene has CDR1 DFQATT and CDR2 SNEGSKA (reference sequence). This chain's CDR3 is CSASIGRARDTQYF.

The V call is TRBV12-3 or TRBV12-4, the J call TRBJ2-1; TCRdb picks TRBD2, but there is no DNA to check that call. The CDR3 covers 21 residues. The CDR3 protein is CASSLAGRVDRKKSSYNEQFF.

V is TRBV5-1 and J is TRBJ1-4. This CDR3 spans 15 amino acids. CDR1 and CDR2 from the germline V gene are SGHRS and YFSETQ. This CDR3 is CASSFRAGTNEKLFF. Together with reference TRBV5-1 and TRBJ1-4, the CDR3 gives the full variable domain: KAGVTQTPRYLIKTRGQQVTLSCSPISGHRSVSWYQQTPGQGLQFLFEYFSETQRNKGNFPGRFSGRQFSNSRSEMNVSTLELGDSALYLCASSFRAGTNEKLFFGSGTQLSVL.

The chain recombines TRBV24-1 with TRBJ2-5. The CDR3 consists of 14 residues. Germline CDR1 KGHDR, CDR2 SFDVKD. CDR3: CATSPRSRPETQYF.

CDR3 amino acids: CASSKRGSGSYNEQFF. The J gene is TRBJ2-1, the V gene TRBV21-1. TRBV21-1 is flagged as a pseudogene. This CDR3 region has 16 residues.

The chain uses TRBV7-9 and TRBJ2-5; lacking DNA, the TRBD2 call made by TCRdb goes unchecked. There are 16 residues in the CDR3. CDR1 and CDR2 from the germline V gene are SEHNR and FQNEAQ (reference sequence). The CDR3 spells CASSWPGLAVQETQYF.

The gene calls are TRBV20-1 and TRBJ2-2; with no DNA, the TCRdb D assignment of TRBD1 cannot be verified. The germline CDR1 and CDR2 sequences are DFQATT and SNEGSKA (reference sequence). The CDR3 totals 15 residues. CDR3 sequence reads: CSARMAGRGTGELFF.